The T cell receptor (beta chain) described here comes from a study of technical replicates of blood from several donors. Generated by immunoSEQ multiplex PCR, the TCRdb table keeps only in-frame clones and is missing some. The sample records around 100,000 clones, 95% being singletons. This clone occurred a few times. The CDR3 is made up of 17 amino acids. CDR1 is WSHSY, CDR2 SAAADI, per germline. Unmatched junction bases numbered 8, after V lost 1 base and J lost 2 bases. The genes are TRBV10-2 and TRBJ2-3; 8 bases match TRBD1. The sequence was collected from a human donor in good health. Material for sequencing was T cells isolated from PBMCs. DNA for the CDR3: TGCGCCAGCAGTGAGTTGGCAGGGGGCGCCTTCACAGATACGCAGTATTTT. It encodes CASSELAGGAFTDTQYF.